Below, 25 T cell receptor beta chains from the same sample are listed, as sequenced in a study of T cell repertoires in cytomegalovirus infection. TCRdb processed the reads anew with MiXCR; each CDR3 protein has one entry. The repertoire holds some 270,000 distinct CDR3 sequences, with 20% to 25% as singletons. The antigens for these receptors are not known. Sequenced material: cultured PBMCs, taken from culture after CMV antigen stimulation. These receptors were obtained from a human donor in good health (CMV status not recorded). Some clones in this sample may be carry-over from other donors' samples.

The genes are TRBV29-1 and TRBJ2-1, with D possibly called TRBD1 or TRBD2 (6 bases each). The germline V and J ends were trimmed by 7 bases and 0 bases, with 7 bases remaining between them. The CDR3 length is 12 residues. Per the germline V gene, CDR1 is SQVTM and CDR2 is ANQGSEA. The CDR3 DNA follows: TGCAGCGGGGGGGCCTCCTACAATGAGCAGTTCTTC. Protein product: CSGGASYNEQFF.

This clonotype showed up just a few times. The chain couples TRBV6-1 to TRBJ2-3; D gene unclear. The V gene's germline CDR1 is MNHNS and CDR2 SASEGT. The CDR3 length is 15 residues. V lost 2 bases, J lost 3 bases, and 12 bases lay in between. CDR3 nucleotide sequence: TGTGCCAGCAGTGAAAGGTCTCCCTTGACAGATACGCAGTATTTT. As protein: CASSERSPLTDTQYF.

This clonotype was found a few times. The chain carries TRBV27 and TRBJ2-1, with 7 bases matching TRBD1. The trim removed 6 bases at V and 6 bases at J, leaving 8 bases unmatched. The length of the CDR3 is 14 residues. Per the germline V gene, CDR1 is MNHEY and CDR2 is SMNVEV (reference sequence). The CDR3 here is CASRNRGVTNEQFF. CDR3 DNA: TGTGCCAGCAGGAACAGGGGAGTAACCAATGAGCAGTTCTTC.

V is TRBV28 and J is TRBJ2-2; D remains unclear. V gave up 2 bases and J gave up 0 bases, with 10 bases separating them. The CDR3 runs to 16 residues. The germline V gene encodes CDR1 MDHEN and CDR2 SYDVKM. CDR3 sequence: CASSLLKGPNTGELFF. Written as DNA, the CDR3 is TGTGCCAGCAGTTTACTAAAAGGTCCGAACACCGGGGAGCTGTTTTTT.

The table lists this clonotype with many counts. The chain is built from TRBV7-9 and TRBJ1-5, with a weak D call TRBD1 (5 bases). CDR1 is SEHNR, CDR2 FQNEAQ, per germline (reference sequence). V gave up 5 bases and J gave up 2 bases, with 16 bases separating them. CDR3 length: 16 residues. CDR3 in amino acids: CASSPLRGEGNQPQHF. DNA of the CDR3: TGTGCCAGCAGCCCGCTAAGGGGTGAAGGCAATCAGCCCCAGCATTTT.

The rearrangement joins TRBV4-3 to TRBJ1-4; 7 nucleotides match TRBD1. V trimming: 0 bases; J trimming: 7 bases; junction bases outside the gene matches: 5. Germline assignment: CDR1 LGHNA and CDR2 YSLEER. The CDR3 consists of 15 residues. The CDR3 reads CASSQDGRGSEKLFF. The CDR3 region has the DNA TGCGCCAGCAGCCAAGACGGCAGGGGGTCTGAAAAACTGTTTTTT.

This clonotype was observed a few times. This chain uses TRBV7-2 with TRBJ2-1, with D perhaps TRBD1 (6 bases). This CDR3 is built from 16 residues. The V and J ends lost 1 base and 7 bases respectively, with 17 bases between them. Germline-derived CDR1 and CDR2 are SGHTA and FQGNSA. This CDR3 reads CASSLGGGFRGNEQFF. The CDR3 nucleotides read TGTGCCAGCAGCTTAGGTGGGGGATTTAGGGGGAATGAGCAGTTCTTC.

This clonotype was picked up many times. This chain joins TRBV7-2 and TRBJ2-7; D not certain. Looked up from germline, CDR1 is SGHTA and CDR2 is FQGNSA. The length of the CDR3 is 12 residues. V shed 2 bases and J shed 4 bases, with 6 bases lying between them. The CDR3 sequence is CASSLIGYEQYF. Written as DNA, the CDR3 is TGTGCCAGCAGCTTAATAGGGTACGAGCAGTACTTC.

The CDR3 sequence is CASRLADRGYEQYV. The CDR3 DNA is TGTGCCAGCAGGCTAGCGGACAGGGGCTACGAGCAGTACGTC. The V call is TRBV6-6, the J call TRBJ2-7; 9 nucleotides agree with TRBD1. Germline-derived CDR1 and CDR2 are MNHNY and SVGAGI (reference sequence). There are 14 residues in the CDR3. V shed 6 bases, J shed 3 bases, and the junction held 6 bases outside the gene matches.

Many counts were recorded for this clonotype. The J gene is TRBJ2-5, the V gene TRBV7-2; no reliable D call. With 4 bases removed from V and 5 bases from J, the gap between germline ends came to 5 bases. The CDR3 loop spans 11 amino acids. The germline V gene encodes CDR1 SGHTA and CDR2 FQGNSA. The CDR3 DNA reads TGTGCCAGCAGCTCTAGTGAGACCCAGTACTTC. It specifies CASSSSETQYF.

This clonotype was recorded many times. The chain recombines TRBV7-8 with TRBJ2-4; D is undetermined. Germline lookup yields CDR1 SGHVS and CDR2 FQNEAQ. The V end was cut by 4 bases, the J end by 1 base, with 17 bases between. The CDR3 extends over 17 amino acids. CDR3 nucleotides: TGTGCCAGCAGCTCCTTAACGCCCGTCCATGCCAAAAACATTCAGTACTTC. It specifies CASSSLTPVHAKNIQYF.

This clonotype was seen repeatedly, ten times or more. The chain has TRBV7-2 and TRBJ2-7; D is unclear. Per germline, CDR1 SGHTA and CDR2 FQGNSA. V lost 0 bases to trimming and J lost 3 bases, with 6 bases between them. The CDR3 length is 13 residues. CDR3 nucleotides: TGTGCCAGCAGCTTAGCGGCAAGCTACGAGCAGTACGTC. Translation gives CASSLAASYEQYV.

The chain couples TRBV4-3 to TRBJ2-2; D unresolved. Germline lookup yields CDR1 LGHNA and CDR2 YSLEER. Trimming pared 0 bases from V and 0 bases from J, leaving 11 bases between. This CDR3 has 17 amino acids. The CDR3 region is CASSQDSGGANTGELFF. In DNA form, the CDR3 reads TGCGCCAGCAGCCAAGATTCCGGCGGCGCGAACACCGGGGAGCTGTTTTTT.

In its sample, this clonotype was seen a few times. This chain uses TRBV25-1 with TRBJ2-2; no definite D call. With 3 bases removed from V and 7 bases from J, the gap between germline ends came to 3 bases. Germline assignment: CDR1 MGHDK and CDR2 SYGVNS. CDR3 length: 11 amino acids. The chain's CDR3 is CASSDVGELFF. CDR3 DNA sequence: TGTGCCAGCAGTGACGTCGGGGAGCTGTTTTTT.

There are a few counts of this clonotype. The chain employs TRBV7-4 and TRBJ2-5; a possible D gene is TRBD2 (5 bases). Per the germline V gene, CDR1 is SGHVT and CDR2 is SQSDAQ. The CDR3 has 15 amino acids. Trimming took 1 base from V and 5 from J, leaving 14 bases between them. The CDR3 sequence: CASSLVDLKRETQYF. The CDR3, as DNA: TGTGCCAGCAGCTTAGTTGACCTAAAGCGGGAGACCCAGTACTTC.

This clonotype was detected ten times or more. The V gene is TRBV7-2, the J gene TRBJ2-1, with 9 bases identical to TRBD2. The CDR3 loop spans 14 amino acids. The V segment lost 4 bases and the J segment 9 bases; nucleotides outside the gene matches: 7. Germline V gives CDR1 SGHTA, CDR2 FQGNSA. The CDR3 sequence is CASSSGTSFGEQFF. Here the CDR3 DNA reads TGTGCCAGCAGCTCCGGGACTAGCTTCGGTGAGCAGTTCTTC. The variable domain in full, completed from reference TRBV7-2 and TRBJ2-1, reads GAGVSQSPSNKVTEKGKDVELRCDPISGHTALYWYRQSLGQGLEFLIYFQGNSAPDKSGLPSDRFSAERTGGSVSTLTIQRTQQEDSAVYLCASSSGTSFGEQFFGPGTRLTVL.

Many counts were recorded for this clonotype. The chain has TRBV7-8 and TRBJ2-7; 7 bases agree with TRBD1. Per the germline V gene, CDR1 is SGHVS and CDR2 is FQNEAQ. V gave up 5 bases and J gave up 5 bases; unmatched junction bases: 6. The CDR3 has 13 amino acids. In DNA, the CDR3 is TGTGCCAGCAGCCCTATGACAGGGAACGAGCAGTACGTC. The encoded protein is CASSPMTGNEQYV.

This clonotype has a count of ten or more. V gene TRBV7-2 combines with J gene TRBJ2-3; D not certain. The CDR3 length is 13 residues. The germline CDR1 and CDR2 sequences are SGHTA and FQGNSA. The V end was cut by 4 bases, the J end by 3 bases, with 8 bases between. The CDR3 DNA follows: TGTGCCAGCAGCTCCTTTCGAACAGATACGCAGTATTTT. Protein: CASSSFRTDTQYF. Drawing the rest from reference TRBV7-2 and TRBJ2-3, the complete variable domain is GAGVSQSPSNKVTEKGKDVELRCDPISGHTALYWYRQSLGQGLEFLIYFQGNSAPDKSGLPSDRFSAERTGGSVSTLTIQRTQQEDSAVYLCASSSFRTDTQYFGPGTRLTVL.

CDR3 amino acids: CASSLAINNEQFF. CDR3 bases: TGTGCCAGCAGCTTAGCTATTAACAATGAGCAGTTCTTC. The chain recombines TRBV7-2 with TRBJ2-1; D gene unclear. There are 13 residues in the CDR3. Trimming stripped 0 bases from V and 5 bases from J, with 5 bases between. Germline V gene sequence: CDR1 SGHTA, CDR2 FQGNSA.

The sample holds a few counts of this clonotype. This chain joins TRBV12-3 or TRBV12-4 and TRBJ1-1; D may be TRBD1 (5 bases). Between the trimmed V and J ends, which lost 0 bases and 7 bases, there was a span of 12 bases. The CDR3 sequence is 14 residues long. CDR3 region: CASSLALPGDEAFF. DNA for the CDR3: TGTGCCAGCAGTTTAGCACTCCCGGGGGATGAAGCTTTCTTT.

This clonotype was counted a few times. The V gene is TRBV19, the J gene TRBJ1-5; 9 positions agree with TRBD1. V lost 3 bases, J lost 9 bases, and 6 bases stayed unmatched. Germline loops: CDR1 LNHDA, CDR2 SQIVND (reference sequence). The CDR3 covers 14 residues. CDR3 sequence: CASSMDRGTLPQHF. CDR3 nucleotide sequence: TGTGCCAGTAGTATGGACAGGGGAACTCTGCCCCAGCATTTT.

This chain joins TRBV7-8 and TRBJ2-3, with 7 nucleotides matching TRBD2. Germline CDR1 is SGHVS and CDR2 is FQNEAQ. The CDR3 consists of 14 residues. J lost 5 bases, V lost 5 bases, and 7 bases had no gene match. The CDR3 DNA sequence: TGTGCCAGCAGCCAGACTAGCACGGGAGATACGCAGTATTTT. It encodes CASSQTSTGDTQYF. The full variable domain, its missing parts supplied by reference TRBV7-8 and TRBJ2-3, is GAGVSQSPRYKVAKRGQDVALRCDPISGHVSLFWYQQALGQGPEFLTYFQNEAQLDKSGLPSDRFFAERPEGSVSTLKIQRTQQEDSAVYLCASSQTSTGDTQYFGPGTRLTVL.

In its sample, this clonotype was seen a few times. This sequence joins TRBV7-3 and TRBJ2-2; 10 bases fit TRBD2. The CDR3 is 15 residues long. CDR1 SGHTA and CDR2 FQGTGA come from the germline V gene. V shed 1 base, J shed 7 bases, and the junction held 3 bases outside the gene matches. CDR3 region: CASSLKAGGVGELFF. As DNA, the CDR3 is TGTGCCAGCAGCTTAAAAGCGGGAGGGGTCGGGGAGCTGTTTTTT.

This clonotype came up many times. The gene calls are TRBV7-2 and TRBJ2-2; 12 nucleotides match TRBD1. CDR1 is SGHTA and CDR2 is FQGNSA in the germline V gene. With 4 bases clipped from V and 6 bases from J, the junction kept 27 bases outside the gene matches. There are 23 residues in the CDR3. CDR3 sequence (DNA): TGTGCCAGCAGCTGGGGACAGGGGGCGCTTGTTTTAGGGACCCAGACCCGGTCCGGGGAGCTGTTTTTT. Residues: CASSWGQGALVLGTQTRSGELFF. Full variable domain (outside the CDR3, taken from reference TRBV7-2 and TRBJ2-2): GAGVSQSPSNKVTEKGKDVELRCDPISGHTALYWYRQSLGQGLEFLIYFQGNSAPDKSGLPSDRFSAERTGGSVSTLTIQRTQQEDSAVYLCASSWGQGALVLGTQTRSGELFFGEGSRLTVL.

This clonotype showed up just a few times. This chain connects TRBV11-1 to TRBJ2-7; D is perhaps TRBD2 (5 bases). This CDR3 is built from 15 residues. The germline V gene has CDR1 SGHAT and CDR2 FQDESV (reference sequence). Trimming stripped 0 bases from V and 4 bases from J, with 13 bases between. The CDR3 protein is CASSLAATEAYEQYF. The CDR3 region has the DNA TGTGCCAGCAGCTTAGCGGCCACGGAGGCGTACGAGCAGTACTTC.